The 27 T cell receptor beta chains below were found in one sample sequenced in a study of blood T cell repertoires in COVID-19. The protocol was immunoSEQ multiplex PCR, while the TCRdb copy is restricted to in-frame clones and leaves out a portion. The top ten clones hold 2.8% of a sample with about 190,000 clones, roughly 78% of them seen once. Sequencing was carried out using peripheral blood. The receptors derive from a woman older than 75 with active or convalescent COVID-19.

The chain carries TRBV9 and TRBJ1-1; D call uncertain. The CDR3 runs 12 residues. Germline V gene lookup returns CDR1 SGDLS and CDR2 YYNGEE. Between the trimmed V and J ends, which lost 0 bases and 12 bases, there was a span of 12 bases. The CDR3: CASSVDFSRSFF. The CDR3 region has the DNA TGTGCCAGCAGCGTAGACTTCTCTCGGTCTTTCTTT.

This chain joins TRBV9 and TRBJ1-1; D ambiguous. Trimming stripped 4 bases from V and 6 bases from J, with 19 bases between. CDR1 and CDR2 from the germline V gene are SGDLS and YYNGEE. This CDR3 contains 15 residues. CDR3 region: CASSPMTPGVAEAFF. In DNA, the CDR3 is TGTGCCAGCAGCCCAATGACCCCCGGGGTCGCTGAAGCTTTCTTT.

This sequence joins TRBV27 and TRBJ2-7, with D maybe TRBD2 (6 bases). The CDR3 contains 15 residues. Trimming shortened V by 5 bases and J by 0 bases, and 14 bases separated the two germline ends. Germline CDR1 reads MNHEY; CDR2 reads SMNVEV (reference sequence). CDR3 amino acids: CASSVSRDRSYEQYF. The CDR3 nucleotides are TGTGCCAGCAGTGTCTCGCGGGACCGCTCCTACGAGCAGTACTTC.

The rearrangement uses TRBV7-8 and TRBJ2-7; TRBD2 might be the D (5 bases). Germline-derived CDR1 and CDR2 are SGHVS and FQNEAQ. The CDR3 runs to 17 residues. Trimming pared 0 bases from V and 4 bases from J, leaving 19 bases between. CDR3 region: CASSLASTQTRGYEQYF. In DNA form, the CDR3 reads TGTGCCAGCAGCTTAGCGTCGACACAAACTAGAGGTTACGAGCAGTACTTC.

This rearrangement joins TRBV28 to TRBJ2-3; TRBD2 matches at 9 bases. Germline CDR1 MDHEN, CDR2 SYDVKM. The ends lost 2 bases at V and 11 bases at J; junction bases unmatched: 11. CDR3 length: 15 amino acids. The CDR3 loop reads CASSLGRLAVSLQYF. The CDR3 DNA reads as TGTGCCAGCAGTTTAGGCCGACTAGCGGTTTCGCTGCAGTATTTT.

The chain is built from TRBV4-2 and TRBJ1-6; perhaps TRBD1 as D (5 bases). CDR3 length equals 13 residues. The germline CDR1 and CDR2 sequences are LGHNA and YNFKEQ. The V end was cut by 0 bases, the J end by 14 bases, with 11 bases between. CDR3: CASSQDREGTLHF. The CDR3 DNA reads TGTGCCAGCAGCCAAGATAGGGAGGGGACCCTCCACTTT.

This chain connects TRBV19 to TRBJ1-2; no clear D. CDR3 length: 14 amino acids. The V gene lost 0 bases and the J gene lost 4 bases, with 9 bases spanning the gap. Germline CDR1 is LNHDA and CDR2 is SQIVND (reference sequence). The CDR3 sequence is CASSIDSRLYGYTF. CDR3 sequence (DNA): TGTGCCAGTAGTATAGACAGCCGACTCTATGGCTACACCTTC.

The chain links TRBV10-3 to TRBJ1-1; no clear D gene. This CDR3 comprises 15 residues. Trimming removed 0 bases from V and 4 bases from J, with 12 bases in between. Germline V gene sequence: CDR1 ENHRY, CDR2 SYGVKD. The CDR3 is CAISESREGSTEAFF. The CDR3 DNA reads as TGTGCCATCAGTGAGTCTAGGGAGGGATCCACTGAAGCTTTCTTT.

V and J are TRBV29-1 and TRBJ2-7, with 8 bases identical to TRBD2. Germline V CDR1 and CDR2: SQVTM, ANQGSEA. V lost 5 bases, J lost 0 bases, and 6 bases stayed unmatched. The CDR3 contains 14 residues. Here the CDR3 DNA reads TGCAGCGTTACGACCGGGGGGGCCTCCTACGAGCAGTACTTC. It translates to CSVTTGGASYEQYF.

This rearrangement joins TRBV2 to TRBJ2-5, with 10 bases fitting TRBD2. This CDR3 has 14 amino acids. The junction had 7 bases not matched to a gene; V was cut back by 7 bases and J by 5 bases. Germline loops: CDR1 SNHLY, CDR2 FYNNEI. CDR3 amino acids: CASNIAGGYETQYF. In DNA, the CDR3 is TGTGCCAGCAACATAGCGGGGGGCTATGAGACCCAGTACTTC.

The J gene is TRBJ1-2, the V gene TRBV10-2; D is perhaps TRBD1 (6 bases). The V gene lost 3 bases and the J gene lost 0 bases, with 8 bases spanning the gap. This CDR3 is built from 14 residues. CDR1 and CDR2 from the germline V gene are WSHSY and SAAADI. CDR3 residues: CASSDRTANYGYTF. The CDR3 bases are TGCGCCAGCAGTGATCGGACAGCTAACTATGGCTACACCTTC.

This clone was seen once. The sample carries other DNA sequences with the same CDR3. The chain is built from TRBV27 and TRBJ1-2; TRBD1 matches at 7 bases. The CDR3 has 12 residues. V lost 5 bases to trimming and J lost 8 bases; unmatched junction nucleotides: 5. The V gene's germline CDR1 is MNHEY and CDR2 SMNVEV (reference sequence). This CDR3 reads CASSKTGSGYTF. CDR3 DNA: TGTGCCAGCAGTAAGACAGGGTCCGGCTACACCTTC.

The chain joins TRBV5-4 to TRBJ1-4; 9 bases align to TRBD1. This CDR3 contains 17 residues. V gave up 2 bases and J gave up 8 bases; unmatched junction bases: 13. Germline V lookup: CDR1 SGHNT, CDR2 YYREEE (reference sequence). This chain's CDR3 is CASSLLASGQGREKLFF. Written as DNA, the CDR3 is TGTGCCAGCAGCTTACTCGCGTCGGGACAGGGAAGAGAAAAACTGTTTTTT.

J is TRBJ2-1 and V is TRBV4-1; possible D gene TRBD2, 5 bases. V lost 0 bases to trimming and J lost 4 bases, with 16 bases between them. Germline loops: CDR1 MGHRA, CDR2 YSYEKL. The CDR3 covers 17 residues. CDR3 coding DNA: TGCGCCAGCAGCCAAGAAGGTGGGCTAGCCGGATACAATGAGCAGTTCTTC. Translating gives CASSQEGGLAGYNEQFF.

V is TRBV9 and J is TRBJ1-1, with D uncertain. The V gene lost 0 bases and the J gene lost 7 bases, with 22 bases spanning the gap. Germline CDR1 reads SGDLS; CDR2 reads YYNGEE. This CDR3 contains 17 residues. CDR3 DNA: TGTGCCAGCAGCGTAGGTGGAGCCCGCGCCAGCCAAGGTGAAGCTTTCTTT. Encoded protein: CASSVGGARASQGEAFF.

This clone was seen only once. The CDR3 sequence: CASSKSGGAGETQYF. DNA for the CDR3: TGTGCCAGCAGCAAAAGCGGGGGGGCGGGAGAGACCCAGTACTTC. V is TRBV7-2 and J is TRBJ2-5, with TRBD2 identical over 10 bases. The length of the CDR3 is 15 residues. The germline CDR1 and CDR2 sequences are SGHTA and FQGNSA. V was pared by 5 bases and J by 4 bases, with 7 bases of the junction left unmatched.

This clone appeared once. J is TRBJ1-3 and V is TRBV6-6, with D uncertain. V shed 5 bases and J shed 2 bases, with 25 bases lying between them. The CDR3 is 19 amino acids. The germline V gene has CDR1 MNHNY and CDR2 SVGAGI (reference sequence). In DNA form, the CDR3 reads TGTGCCAGCAGTCATAATTCACCTGGCGGTTTGGGTGCTGGAAACACCATATATTTT. This sequence encodes CASSHNSPGGLGAGNTIYF.

DNA for the CDR3: TGTGCCAGCAGCGTAGGTAGTGGTGGGCGGGGCTCTGAAGCTTTCTTT. This encodes CASSVGSGGRGSEAFF. This chain uses TRBV3-1 (or the pseudogene TRBV3-2) with TRBJ1-1, with a tentative D call TRBD1 (5 bases). V shed 5 bases and J shed 6 bases, with 22 bases lying between them. This CDR3 spans 16 amino acids. CDR1 and CDR2 (germline): LGHDT, YNNKEL (reference sequence).

The chain is built from TRBV6-5 and TRBJ2-7; the match to TRBD1 covers 7 bases. Germline V gene lookup returns CDR1 MNHEY and CDR2 SVGAGI. This CDR3 has 16 amino acids. J gave up 0 bases and V 0 bases, and 5 bases lay outside the gene matches. The CDR3 nucleotides are TGTGCCAGCAGTTACTCACCGACAGGGAGCTCCTACGAGCAGTACTTC. It is translated as CASSYSPTGSSYEQYF.

This chain joins TRBV16 and TRBJ1-5, with TRBD1 as a possible D gene (5 bases). Germline V gene sequence: CDR1 KGHSY, CDR2 FQNENV. The germline V and J ends were trimmed by 0 bases and 7 bases, with 13 bases remaining between them. This CDR3 region has 15 residues. The CDR3 spells CASSQSGGGRQPQHF. The CDR3 DNA sequence: TGTGCCAGCAGCCAATCCGGCGGGGGTAGGCAGCCCCAGCATTTT. The full variable domain, its missing parts supplied by reference TRBV16 and TRBJ1-5, is GEEVAQTPKHLVRGEGQKAKLYCAPIKGHSYVFWYQQVLKNEFKFLISFQNENVFDETGMPKERFSAKCLPNSPCSLEIQATKLEDSAVYFCASSQSGGGRQPQHFGDGTRLSIL.

This clone has more than one count but fewer than ten. The chain recombines TRBV10-3 with TRBJ2-2; 7 bases are shared with TRBD2. The CDR3 sequence is 11 residues long. V lost 6 bases to trimming and J lost 11 bases; unmatched junction nucleotides: 3. The germline V gene has CDR1 ENHRY and CDR2 SYGVKD. The CDR3, as DNA: TGTGCCATCAGGGGGACTAAAGAGCTGTTTTTT. This translates into CAIRGTKELFF.

The chain combines TRBV3-1 (or the pseudogene TRBV3-2) with TRBJ1-4; 7 nucleotides match TRBD1. Per the germline V gene, CDR1 is LGHDT and CDR2 is YNNKEL (reference sequence). The CDR3 covers 16 residues. V lost 0 bases, J lost 5 bases, and 6 bases stayed unmatched. The CDR3 nucleotides read TGTGCCAGCAGCCAAGAACTAATACAGGGGAATGAAAAACTGTTTTTT. Protein: CASSQELIQGNEKLFF.

The CDR3 nucleotides are TGCAGCGTTGGTCGAACAGTTAACTATGGCTACACCTTC. Translated: CSVGRTVNYGYTF. J is TRBJ1-2 and V is TRBV29-1; no firm D call. V lost 4 bases and J lost 1, with 10 bases in between. In germline, CDR1 is SQVTM, CDR2 ANQGSEA. CDR3 length: 13 residues.

This clone has a single count. J is TRBJ1-1 and V is TRBV24-1; D perhaps matches TRBD1 (6 bases). Trimming took 1 base from V and 0 from J, leaving 14 bases between them. The germline CDR1 and CDR2 sequences are KGHDR and SFDVKD. CDR3 length equals 17 residues. The CDR3 is CATSDFGGASMNTEAFF. The CDR3 DNA reads as TGTGCCACCAGTGATTTTGGGGGGGCCTCCATGAACACTGAAGCTTTCTTT.

The J gene is TRBJ1-5, the V gene TRBV18; D might be TRBD1 (5 bases). The CDR3 extends over 14 amino acids. The ends were cut back, 2 bases at V and 3 bases at J, with 8 bases in the middle. Germline lookup yields CDR1 KGHSH and CDR2 LQKENI. CDR3 nucleotides: TGTGCCAGCTCACCAGCGGGGGACAATCAGCCCCAGCATTTT. Translation: CASSPAGDNQPQHF.

The CDR3 loop is CAVLGAGGNSYEQYF. The CDR3 coding sequence is TGTGCCGTCCTCGGGGCGGGGGGGAACTCCTACGAGCAGTACTTC. V gene TRBV28 combines with J gene TRBJ2-7; 9 bases agree with TRBD2. J was trimmed by 0 bases and V by 11 bases; bases with no gene match: 11. CDR1 is MDHEN and CDR2 is SYDVKM in the germline V gene. The CDR3 runs 15 residues.

This clone was seen a handful of times. The CDR3 nucleotides are TGCGCCAGCAGCTTGGCCCCGCCAGGTTTGAACACTGAAGCTTTCTTT. Encoded protein: CASSLAPPGLNTEAFF. The chain has TRBV5-1 and TRBJ1-1; D gene uncertain. V shed 0 bases and J shed 0 bases, with 12 bases lying between them. The CDR3 runs 16 residues. Germline V gene data show CDR1 as SGHRS and CDR2 as YFSETQ.